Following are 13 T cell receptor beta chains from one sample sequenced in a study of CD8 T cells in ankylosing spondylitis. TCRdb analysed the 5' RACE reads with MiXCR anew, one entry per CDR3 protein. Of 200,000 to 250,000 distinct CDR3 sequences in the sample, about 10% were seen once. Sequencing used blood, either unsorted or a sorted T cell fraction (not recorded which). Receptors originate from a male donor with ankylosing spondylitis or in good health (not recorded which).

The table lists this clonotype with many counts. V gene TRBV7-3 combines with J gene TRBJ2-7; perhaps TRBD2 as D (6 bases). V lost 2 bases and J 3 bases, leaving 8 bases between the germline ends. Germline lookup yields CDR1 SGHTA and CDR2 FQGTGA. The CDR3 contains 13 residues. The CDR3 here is CASSLAGNYEQYF. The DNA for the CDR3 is TGTGCCAGCAGCTTAGCGGGAAACTACGAGCAGTACTTC.

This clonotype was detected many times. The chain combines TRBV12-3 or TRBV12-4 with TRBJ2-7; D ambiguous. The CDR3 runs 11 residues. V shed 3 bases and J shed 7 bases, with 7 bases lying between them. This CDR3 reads CASSFTWEQYF. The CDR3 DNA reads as TGTGCCAGCAGTTTTACATGGGAGCAGTACTTC.

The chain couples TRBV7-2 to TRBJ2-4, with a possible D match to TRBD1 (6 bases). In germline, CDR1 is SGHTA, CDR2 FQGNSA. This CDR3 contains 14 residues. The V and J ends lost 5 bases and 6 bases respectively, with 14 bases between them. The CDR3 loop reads CASSLTLQGNIQYF. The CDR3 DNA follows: TGTGCCAGCAGCCTGACTTTACAGGGAAACATTCAGTACTTC.

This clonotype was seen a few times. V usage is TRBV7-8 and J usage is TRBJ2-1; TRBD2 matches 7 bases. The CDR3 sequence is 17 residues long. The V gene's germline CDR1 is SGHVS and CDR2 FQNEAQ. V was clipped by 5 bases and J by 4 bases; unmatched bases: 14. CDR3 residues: CASSPVWRGRGYNEQFF. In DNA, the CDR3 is TGTGCCAGCAGCCCCGTTTGGCGGGGGAGAGGTTACAATGAGCAGTTCTTC.

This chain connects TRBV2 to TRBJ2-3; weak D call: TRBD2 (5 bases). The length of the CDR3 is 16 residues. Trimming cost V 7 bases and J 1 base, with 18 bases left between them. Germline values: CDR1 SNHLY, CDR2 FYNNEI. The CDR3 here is CASKERRKGGTDTQYF. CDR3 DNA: TGTGCCAGCAAGGAGAGGAGGAAAGGAGGCACAGATACGCAGTATTTT.

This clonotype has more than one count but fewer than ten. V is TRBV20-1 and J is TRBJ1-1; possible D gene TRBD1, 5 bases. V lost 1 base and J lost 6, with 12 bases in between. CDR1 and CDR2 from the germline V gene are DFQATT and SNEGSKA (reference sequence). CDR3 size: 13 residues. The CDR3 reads CSARVVGASEAFF. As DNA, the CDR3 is TGCAGTGCTAGAGTTGTTGGGGCTTCTGAAGCTTTCTTT.

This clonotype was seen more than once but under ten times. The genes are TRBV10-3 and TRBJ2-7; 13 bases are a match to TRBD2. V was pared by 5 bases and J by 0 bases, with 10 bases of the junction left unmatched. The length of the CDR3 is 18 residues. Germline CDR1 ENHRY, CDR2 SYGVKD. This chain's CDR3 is CAISRTSGSSGTSYEQYF. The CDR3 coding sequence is TGTGCCATCAGTAGGACTAGCGGGAGTTCCGGAACCTCCTACGAGCAGTACTTC.

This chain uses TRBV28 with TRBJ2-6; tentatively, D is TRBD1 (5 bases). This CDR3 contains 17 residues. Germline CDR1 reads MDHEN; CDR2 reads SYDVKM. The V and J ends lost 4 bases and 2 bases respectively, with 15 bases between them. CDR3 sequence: CASSSPRQDTGANVLTF. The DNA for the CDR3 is TGTGCCAGCAGTTCTCCCCGCCAGGACACTGGGGCCAACGTCCTGACTTTC. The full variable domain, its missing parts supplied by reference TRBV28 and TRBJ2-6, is DVKVTQSSRYLVKRTGEKVFLECVQDMDHENMFWYRQDPGLGLRLIYFSYDVKMKEKGDIPEGYSVSREKKERFSLILESASTNQTSMYLCASSSPRQDTGANVLTFGAGSRLTVL.

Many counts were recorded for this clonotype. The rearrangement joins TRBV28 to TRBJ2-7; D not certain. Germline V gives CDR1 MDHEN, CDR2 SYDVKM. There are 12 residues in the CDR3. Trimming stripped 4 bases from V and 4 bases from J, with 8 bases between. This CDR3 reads CASSSSIYEQYF. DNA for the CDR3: TGTGCCAGCAGTTCCTCGATTTACGAGCAGTACTTC.

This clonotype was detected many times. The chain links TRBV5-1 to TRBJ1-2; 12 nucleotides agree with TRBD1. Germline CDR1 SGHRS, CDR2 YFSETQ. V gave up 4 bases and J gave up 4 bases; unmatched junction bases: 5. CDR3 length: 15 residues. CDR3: CASSPGTGGSYGYTF. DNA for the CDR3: TGCGCCAGCAGCCCCGGGACAGGGGGCAGCTATGGCTACACCTTC.

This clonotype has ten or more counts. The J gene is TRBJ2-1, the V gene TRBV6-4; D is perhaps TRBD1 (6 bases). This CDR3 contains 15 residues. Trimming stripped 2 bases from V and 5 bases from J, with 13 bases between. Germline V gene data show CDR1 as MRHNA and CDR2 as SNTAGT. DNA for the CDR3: TGTGCCAGCAGTGACCCCACGACAGGAAACAATGAGCAGTTCTTC. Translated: CASSDPTTGNNEQFF.

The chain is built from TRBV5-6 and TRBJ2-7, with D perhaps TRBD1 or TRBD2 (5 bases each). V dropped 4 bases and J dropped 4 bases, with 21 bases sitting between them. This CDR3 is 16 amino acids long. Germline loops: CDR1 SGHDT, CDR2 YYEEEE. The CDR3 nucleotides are TGTGCCAGCAGCCAACGGACGGGACGGGCTCTTTACGAGCAGTACTTC. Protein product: CASSQRTGRALYEQYF.

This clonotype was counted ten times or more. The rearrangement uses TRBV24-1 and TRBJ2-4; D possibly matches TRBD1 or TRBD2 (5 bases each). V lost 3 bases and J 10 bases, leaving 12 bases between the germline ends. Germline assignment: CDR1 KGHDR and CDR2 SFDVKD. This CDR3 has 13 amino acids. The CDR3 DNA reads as TGTGCCACCAGTGATACGGGACGAGGGATTCAGTACTTC. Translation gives CATSDTGRGIQYF.